One and the same sample provided the 21 T cell receptor beta chains below, sequenced in a study of blood T cell repertoires in COVID-19. Some clones are missing from TCRdb's copy, which holds only in-frame ones; the method was immunoSEQ multiplex PCR. Found here are 88,000 or so clones, more than 75% of them singletons; the top ten hold approximately 24%. Input material: peripheral blood. The receptors shown here come from a human donor in a cohort sampled during active COVID-19.

The chain combines TRBV28 with TRBJ2-7; D may be TRBD2 (6 bases). Per the germline V gene, CDR1 is MDHEN and CDR2 is SYDVKM. Trimming removed 3 bases from V and 1 base from J, with 13 bases in between. The CDR3 length is 15 residues. The DNA for the CDR3 is TGTGCCAGCAGTTTCGGTCTAGCGCAGTCCTACGAGCAGTACTTC. Protein sequence: CASSFGLAQSYEQYF.

The chain recombines TRBV7-6 with TRBJ2-1; D is perhaps TRBD2 (7 bases). The germline gives CDR1 SGHVS, CDR2 FNYEAQ. The CDR3 is 13 amino acids. Trimming cost V 0 bases and J 10 bases, with 10 bases left between them. For the CDR3, the DNA is TGTGCCAGCAGCTTAGCGCGGGGGCGGGAGCAGTTCTTC. This translates into CASSLARGREQFF.

The chain carries TRBV21-1 and TRBJ2-7; TRBD2, the table's D call, was not compared with the DNA. TRBV21-1 is designated a pseudogene. This CDR3 is built from 15 residues. CDR3 in amino acids: CASSHKRGGNPEQYF. The CDR3 bases are TGTGCCAGCAGCCACAAACGGGGGGGCAATCCAGAGCAGTACTTC.

The chain carries TRBV7-2 and TRBJ2-7, with 7 bases matching TRBD2. Trimming at V came to 2 bases and at J to 5 bases, leaving 12 bases not matched to a gene. CDR1 is SGHTA and CDR2 is FQGNSA in the germline V gene. The CDR3 is 16 amino acids. CDR3 nucleotide sequence: TGTGCCAGCAGCTTACGCCCAGCGGGGACCCACCACGAGCAGTACTTC. As protein: CASSLRPAGTHHEQYF.

The rearrangement joins TRBV7-9 to TRBJ2-5, with a possible D match to TRBD2 (6 bases). The ends were cut back, 3 bases at V and 3 bases at J, with 14 bases in the middle. Germline V gene data show CDR1 as SEHNR and CDR2 as FQNEAQ (reference sequence). The CDR3 is 15 amino acids. CDR3 region: CASSFRQGGEETQYF. DNA of the CDR3: TGTGCCAGCAGCTTCCGGCAGGGAGGCGAAGAGACCCAGTACTTC.

A few counts support this clone. The V and J genes are TRBV6-5 and TRBJ1-2; 9 bases fit TRBD1. This CDR3 contains 13 residues. The junction had 3 bases not matched to a gene; V was cut back by 7 bases and J by 3 bases. Germline V CDR1 and CDR2: MNHEY, SVGAGI. CDR3 amino acids: CASKRDRDYGYTF. CDR3 nucleotides: TGTGCCAGCAAAAGGGACAGGGACTATGGCTACACCTTC.

The rearrangement links TRBV15 to TRBJ1-5, with D perhaps matching TRBD1 (5 bases). V was trimmed by 1 base and J by 0 bases, leaving 13 bases between them. The CDR3 has 17 residues. Germline CDR1 reads LNHNV; CDR2 reads YYDKDF (reference sequence). CDR3 region: CATSRGFYRFSNQPQHF. The CDR3 bases are TGTGCCACCAGCAGAGGGTTCTACAGGTTTAGCAATCAGCCCCAGCATTTT.

This clone was observed a few times. The chain is built from TRBV12-1 and TRBJ2-3; TRBD1, the table's D call, was not compared with the DNA. TRBV12-1 is a documented pseudogene. This CDR3 is 16 amino acids long. CDR3 in DNA: TGTGCCAGCAGCTTCAAACAAACGCACCGCACAGATACGCAGTATTTT. Its protein is CASSFKQTHRTDTQYF.

This clone has more than one count but fewer than ten. Written as DNA, the CDR3 is TGTGCCAGCAGTACCGACAGCTACGAGCAGTACTTC. Its translation: CASSTDSYEQYF. The chain employs TRBV6-5 and TRBJ2-7; tentative D call: TRBD1 (5 bases). The ends were cut back, 5 bases at V and 3 bases at J, with 8 bases in the middle. CDR1 is MNHEY and CDR2 is SVGAGI in the germline V gene. This CDR3 is 12 amino acids long.

The table lists this clone with a count of one. The J gene is TRBJ2-7, the V gene TRBV6-5; 12 nucleotides line up with TRBD2. The length of the CDR3 is 16 residues. Losses at the gene ends were 2 bases for V and 1 base for J; bases not matched to a gene: 3. Germline assignment: CDR1 MNHEY and CDR2 SVGAGI. CDR3 coding DNA: TGTGCCAGCAGTTACACTAGCGGGAGGCCTTCCTACGAGCAGTACTTC. Translation: CASSYTSGRPSYEQYF.

This clone was found a few times. This sequence joins TRBV4-1 and TRBJ2-1; D gene uncertain. Trimming removed 4 bases at V and 0 bases at J, with 7 bases between. CDR3 length: 14 amino acids. Germline lookup yields CDR1 MGHRA and CDR2 YSYEKL. The CDR3, as DNA: TGCGCCAGCAGCCGAGAGAGCTCCTACAATGAGCAGTTCTTC. It is translated as CASSRESSYNEQFF.

The chain recombines TRBV7-9 with TRBJ2-5; no clear D gene. The germline V gene encodes CDR1 SEHNR and CDR2 FQNEAQ (reference sequence). The length of the CDR3 is 12 residues. Trimming took off 3 bases at V and 1 base at J, with 3 bases between the two ends. CDR3 in amino acids: CASSLAQETQYF. CDR3 sequence (DNA): TGTGCCAGCAGCTTGGCCCAAGAGACCCAGTACTTC.

This clone showed up just a few times. V gene TRBV2 combines with J gene TRBJ2-2; 7 bases agree with TRBD1. V gave up 8 bases and J gave up 0 bases; unmatched junction bases: 3. This CDR3 region has 14 residues. CDR1 is SNHLY, CDR2 FYNNEI, per germline. The CDR3 spells CASHRGPNTGELFF. CDR3 DNA sequence: TGTGCCAGCCACAGGGGCCCGAACACCGGGGAGCTGTTTTTT.

V usage is TRBV14 and J usage is TRBJ1-4; D might be TRBD1 (6 bases). V shed 4 bases and J shed 0 bases, with 9 bases lying between them. Germline V gene data show CDR1 as SGHDN and CDR2 as FVKESK. There are 15 residues in the CDR3. The CDR3 coding sequence is TGTGCCAGCAGCCGACAGGTTGCAACTAATGAAAAACTGTTTTTT. This encodes CASSRQVATNEKLFF.

This sequence joins TRBV28 and TRBJ2-3, with 7 bases fitting TRBD1. CDR1 is MDHEN, CDR2 SYDVKM, per germline. The CDR3 totals 15 residues. With V trimmed by 3 bases and J by 0 bases, 3 bases remained unmatched. CDR3 sequence reads: CASSLGQWSTDTQYF. The CDR3 nucleotides are TGTGCCAGCAGTTTGGGACAGTGGAGCACAGATACGCAGTATTTT.

The chain is built from TRBV7-8 and TRBJ2-1; TRBD2 matches at 10 bases. CDR1 and CDR2 from the germline V gene are SGHVS and FQNEAQ. V was pared by 5 bases and J by 0 bases, with 13 bases of the junction left unmatched. The CDR3 loop spans 19 amino acids. Here the CDR3 reads CASSHYIAGGYDSYNEQFF. CDR3 in DNA: TGTGCCAGCAGCCATTACATAGCGGGAGGTTATGACTCCTACAATGAGCAGTTCTTC.

The chain couples TRBV24-1 to TRBJ2-5; TRBD2 agrees at 7 bases. The germline gives CDR1 KGHDR, CDR2 SFDVKD. The CDR3 is 14 residues long. The V segment lost 3 bases and the J segment 5 bases; nucleotides outside the gene matches: 5. The CDR3 loop is CATSDPLASETQYF. CDR3 DNA sequence: TGTGCCACCAGTGATCCACTAGCGTCGGAGACCCAGTACTTC.

The CDR3 bases are TGCGCCAGCAGCTTGGAAGGAGGAGGCTACAATGAGCAGTTCTTC. It encodes CASSLEGGGYNEQFF. The V call is TRBV5-1, the J call TRBJ2-1; tentative D call: TRBD2 (5 bases). Germline assignment: CDR1 SGHRS and CDR2 YFSETQ. V lost 0 bases and J lost 3, with 10 bases in between. The CDR3 sequence is 15 residues long.

V and J are TRBV5-5 and TRBJ1-6, with D possibly matching TRBD1 (6 bases). V shed 0 bases and J shed 11 bases, with 15 bases lying between them. Germline lookup yields CDR1 SGHKS and CDR2 YYEKEE (reference sequence). The length of the CDR3 is 15 residues. For the CDR3, the DNA is TGTGCCAGCAGCTTGGAGGGGGGGGGATCGGCACCCCTCCACTTT. This translates into CASSLEGGGSAPLHF.

This clone came up many times. This chain uses TRBV6-5 with TRBJ2-1; 7 nucleotides line up with TRBD2. The CDR3 loop spans 14 amino acids. CDR1 and CDR2 from the germline V gene are MNHEY and SVGAGI. With 6 bases clipped from V and 5 bases from J, the junction kept 7 bases outside the gene matches. CDR3 sequence: CASSRGLVHNEQFF. CDR3 sequence (DNA): TGTGCCAGCAGCCGAGGACTAGTCCACAATGAGCAGTTCTTC.

The chain employs TRBV5-5 and TRBJ2-5; 8 bases align to TRBD1. The V gene end was trimmed by 0 bases and the J gene end by 5 bases; junction bases not matched to a gene: 9. The CDR3 length is 16 residues. Germline V CDR1 and CDR2: SGHKS, YYEKEE (reference sequence). CDR3 sequence: CASSLALRTGWETQYF. As DNA, the CDR3 is TGTGCCAGCAGCTTGGCTCTCAGGACAGGGTGGGAGACCCAGTACTTC.